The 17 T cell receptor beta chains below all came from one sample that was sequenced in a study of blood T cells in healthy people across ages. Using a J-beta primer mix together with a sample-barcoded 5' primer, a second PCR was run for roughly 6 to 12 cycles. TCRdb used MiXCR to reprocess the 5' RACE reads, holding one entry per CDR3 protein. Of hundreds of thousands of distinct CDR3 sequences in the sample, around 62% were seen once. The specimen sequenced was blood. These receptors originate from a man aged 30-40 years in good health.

CDR3: CASSESGTGRMNTEAFF. In DNA form, the CDR3 reads TGCGCCAGCAGTGAGAGTGGGACAGGGAGGATGAACACTGAAGCTTTCTTT. J is TRBJ1-1 and V is TRBV5-1; 9 bases match TRBD1. V gave up 5 bases and J gave up 0 bases; unmatched junction bases: 11. The CDR3 is made up of 17 amino acids. Germline-derived CDR1 and CDR2 are SGHRS and YFSETQ.

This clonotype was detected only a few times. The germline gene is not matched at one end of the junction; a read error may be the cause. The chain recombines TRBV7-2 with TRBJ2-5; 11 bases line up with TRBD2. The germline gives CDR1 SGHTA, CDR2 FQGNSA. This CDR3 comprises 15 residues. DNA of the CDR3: TGTGCCAGCAGCGTAGCGGGGGGGCCAGCAGAGACCCAGTACTTC. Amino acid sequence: CASSVAGGPAETQYF.

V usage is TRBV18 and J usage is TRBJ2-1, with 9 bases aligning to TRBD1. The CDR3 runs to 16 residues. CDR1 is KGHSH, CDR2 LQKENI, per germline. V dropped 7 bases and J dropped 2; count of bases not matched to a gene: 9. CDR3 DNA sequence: TGTGCCAGCTTCAGCACCGGGACAGGGCCCTACAATGAGCAGTTCTTC. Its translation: CASFSTGTGPYNEQFF.

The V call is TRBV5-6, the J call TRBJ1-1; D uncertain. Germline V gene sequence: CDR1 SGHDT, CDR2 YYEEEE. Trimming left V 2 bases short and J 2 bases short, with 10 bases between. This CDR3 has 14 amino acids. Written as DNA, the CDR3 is TGTGCCAGCAGCTTCAATGGTCTAAACACTGAAGCTTTCTTT. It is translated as CASSFNGLNTEAFF.

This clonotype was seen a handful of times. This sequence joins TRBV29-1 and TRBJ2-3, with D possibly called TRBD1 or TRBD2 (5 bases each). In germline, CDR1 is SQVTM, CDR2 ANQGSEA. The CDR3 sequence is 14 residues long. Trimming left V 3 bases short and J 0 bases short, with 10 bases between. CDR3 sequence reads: CSVDRDGSTDTQYF. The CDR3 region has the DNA TGCAGCGTTGACAGGGACGGTAGCACAGATACGCAGTATTTT.

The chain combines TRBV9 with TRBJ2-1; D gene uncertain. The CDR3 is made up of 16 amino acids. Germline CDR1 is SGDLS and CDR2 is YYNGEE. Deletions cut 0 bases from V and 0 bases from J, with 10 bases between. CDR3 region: CASSVAGLSSYNEQFF. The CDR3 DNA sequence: TGTGCCAGCAGCGTAGCCGGTTTGAGCTCCTACAATGAGCAGTTCTTC. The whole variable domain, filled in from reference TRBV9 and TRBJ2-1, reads DSGVTQTPKHLITATGQRVTLRCSPRSGDLSVYWYQQSLDQGLQFLIQYYNGEERAKGNILERFSAQQFPDLHSELNLSSLELGDSALYFCASSVAGLSSYNEQFFGPGTRLTVL.

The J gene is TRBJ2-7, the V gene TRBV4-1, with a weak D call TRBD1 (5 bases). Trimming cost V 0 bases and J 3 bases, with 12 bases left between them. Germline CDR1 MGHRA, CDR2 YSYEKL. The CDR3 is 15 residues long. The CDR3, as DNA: TGCGCCAGCAGCCAAGATGGGGCCAGGTACTACGAGCAGTACTTC. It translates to CASSQDGARYYEQYF.

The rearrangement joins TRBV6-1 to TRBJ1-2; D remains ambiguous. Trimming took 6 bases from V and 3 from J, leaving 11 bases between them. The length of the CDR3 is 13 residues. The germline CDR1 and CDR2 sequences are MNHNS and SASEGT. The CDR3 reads CASRERADYGYTF. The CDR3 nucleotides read TGTGCCAGCAGAGAGCGGGCCGACTATGGCTACACCTTC.

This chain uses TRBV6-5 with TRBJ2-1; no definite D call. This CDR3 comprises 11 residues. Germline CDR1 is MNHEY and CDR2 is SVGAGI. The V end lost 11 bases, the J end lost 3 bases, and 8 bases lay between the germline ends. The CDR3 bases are TGTGCCTCGGCGGACTACAATGAGCAGTTCTTC. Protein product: CASADYNEQFF.

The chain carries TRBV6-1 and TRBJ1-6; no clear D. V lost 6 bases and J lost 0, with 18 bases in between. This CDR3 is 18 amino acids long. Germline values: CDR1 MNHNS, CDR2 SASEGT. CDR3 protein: CASSRTGVINSYNSPLHF. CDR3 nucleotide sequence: TGTGCCAGCAGCCGGACCGGAGTTATAAACTCCTATAATTCACCCCTCCACTTT.

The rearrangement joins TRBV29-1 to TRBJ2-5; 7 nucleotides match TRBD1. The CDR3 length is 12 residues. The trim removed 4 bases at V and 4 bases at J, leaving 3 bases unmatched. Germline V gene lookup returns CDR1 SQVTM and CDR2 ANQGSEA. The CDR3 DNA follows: TGCAGCGTTGTAACAGGGGTAGAGACCCAGTACTTC. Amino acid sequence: CSVVTGVETQYF.

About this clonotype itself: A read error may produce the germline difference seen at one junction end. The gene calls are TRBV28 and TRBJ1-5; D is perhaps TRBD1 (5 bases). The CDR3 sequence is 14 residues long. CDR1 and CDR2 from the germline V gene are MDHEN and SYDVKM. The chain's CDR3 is CACSLGGGNQPQHF. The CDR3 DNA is TGTGCCTGCAGTCTCGGGGGTGGCAATCAGCCCCAGCATTTT. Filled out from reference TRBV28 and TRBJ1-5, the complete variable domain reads DVKVTQSSRYLVKRTGEKVFLECVQDMDHENMFWYRQDPGLGLRLIYFSYDVKMKEKGDIPEGYSVSREKKERFSLILESASTNQTSMYLCACSLGGGNQPQHFGDGTRLSIL.

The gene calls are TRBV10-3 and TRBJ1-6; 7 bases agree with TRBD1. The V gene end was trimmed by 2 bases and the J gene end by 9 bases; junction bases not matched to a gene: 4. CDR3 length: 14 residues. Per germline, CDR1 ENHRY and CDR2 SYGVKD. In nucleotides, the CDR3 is TGTGCCATCAGTGAGATGACAGGGTCTTCACCCCTCCACTTT. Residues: CAISEMTGSSPLHF.

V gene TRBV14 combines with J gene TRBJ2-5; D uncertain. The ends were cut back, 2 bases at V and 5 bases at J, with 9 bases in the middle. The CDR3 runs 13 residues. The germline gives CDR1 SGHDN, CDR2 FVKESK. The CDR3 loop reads CASSQPRWETQYF. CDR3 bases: TGTGCCAGCAGCCAACCGCGATGGGAGACCCAGTACTTC.

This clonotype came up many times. Written as DNA, the CDR3 is TGTGCCAGCAAATCCTGGCAGGACTATGGCTACACCTTC. Encoded protein: CASKSWQDYGYTF. The rearrangement joins TRBV7-6 to TRBJ1-2; no reliable D call. The CDR3 runs to 13 residues. Germline-derived CDR1 and CDR2 are SGHVS and FNYEAQ. The V and J ends lost 7 bases and 3 bases respectively, with 12 bases between them.

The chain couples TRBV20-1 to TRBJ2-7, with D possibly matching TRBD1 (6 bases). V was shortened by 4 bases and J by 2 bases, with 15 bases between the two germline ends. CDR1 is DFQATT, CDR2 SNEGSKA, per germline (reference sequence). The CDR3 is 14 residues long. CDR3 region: CSATRQAKPYEQYF. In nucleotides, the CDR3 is TGCAGTGCTACTAGACAGGCTAAGCCCTACGAGCAGTACTTC.

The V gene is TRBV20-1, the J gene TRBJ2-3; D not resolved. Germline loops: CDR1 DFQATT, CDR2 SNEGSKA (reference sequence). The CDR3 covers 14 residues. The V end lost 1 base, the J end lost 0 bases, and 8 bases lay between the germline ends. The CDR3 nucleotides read TGCAGTGCTAGAGGAGGCAGAAGCACAGATACGCAGTATTTT. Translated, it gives CSARGGRSTDTQYF.